This T cell receptor beta chain was obtained from a study of glioma-infiltrating T cells. V was shortened by 4 bases and J by 9 bases, with 16 bases between the two germline ends. Germline lookup yields CDR1 LNHDA and CDR2 SQIVND (reference sequence). CDR3 length: 14 amino acids. Many counts were recorded for this clonotype. The iRepertoire nested amplicon-rescue multiplex PCR amplified TCR alpha and beta CDR3s from RNA. MiXCR, run by TCRdb on the multiplex PCR reads, gives a single entry per CDR3 protein. The data hold under 3,000 distinct CDR3 sequences, with 60% to 75% observed a single time. The receptor was derived from a human donor with low-grade glioma or glioblastoma, undergoing nonglioma brain surgery, or in good health (not recorded which). Source material: glioma tissue, nonneoplastic brain tissue, or PBMCs (not recorded which). The chain carries TRBV19 and TRBJ2-1, with D maybe TRBD1 (7 bases). DNA for the CDR3: TGTGCCAGTAGTAGGGGGGACAGAATGAGTGAGCAGTTCTTC. Its protein is CASSRGDRMSEQFF.